What follows are 2 T cell receptor beta chains derived from one specimen sequenced in a study of technical replicates of blood from a few donors. This table comes from immunoSEQ multiplex PCR, and its TCRdb copy is limited to in-frame clones, with some not included. The profile shows more than 80,000 clones, 95% of them singletons. Sequenced: T cells isolated from PBMCs. The receptor source for this set is a human donor in good health.

V is TRBV5-1 and J is TRBJ2-7; D is ambiguous. The V gene's germline CDR1 is SGHRS and CDR2 YFSETQ. Trimming shortened V by 0 bases and J by 1 base, and 8 bases separated the two germline ends. The CDR3 runs to 14 residues. CDR3 nucleotides: TGCGCCAGCAGCTTGGTGGTCGGTTCCTACGAGCAGTACTTC. Translated, it gives CASSLVVGSYEQYF. The full variable domain, with the rest looked up from reference TRBV5-1 and TRBJ2-7, is KAGVTQTPRYLIKTRGQQVTLSCSPISGHRSVSWYQQTPGQGLQFLFEYFSETQRNKGNFPGRFSGRQFSNSRSEMNVSTLELGDSALYLCASSLVVGSYEQYFGPGTRLTVT.

The chain uses TRBV2 and TRBJ2-4; tentative D call: TRBD1 (7 bases). The CDR3 is 17 residues long. Germline V gives CDR1 SNHLY, CDR2 FYNNEI. The germline V and J ends were trimmed by 1 base and 0 bases, with 13 bases remaining between them. Here the CDR3 reads CASSEGRGLLAKNIQYF. The CDR3 DNA is TGTGCCAGCAGTGAAGGGAGGGGGCTACTAGCCAAAAACATTCAGTACTTC.